This T cell receptor (beta chain) was observed in a study of cytomegalovirus exposure and HLA in healthy donors. Study-level background: The early release's HLA-typed donors yielded 65 million to 85 million unique TCRs.

V shed 0 bases and J 11 bases; nucleotides not matched to a gene: 12. This CDR3 is built from 16 residues. From germline, CDR1 is SGHRS and CDR2 YFSETQ. In the PCR, 60 Vbeta and 13 Jbeta primers were used. Some clones are missing from TCRdb's copy, which holds only in-frame ones; the method was immunoSEQ multiplex PCR. The sample carries around 150,000 clones, roughly two thirds recorded once. The sequence was collected from a woman aged 18 to 35 in good health and CMV-seropositive. Sequenced input: PBMCs. The V call is TRBV5-1, the J call TRBJ2-1, with TRBD1 identical over 9 bases. The CDR3: CASSLDYGQGTGKQFF. In DNA, the CDR3 is TGCGCCAGCAGCTTGGATTACGGACAGGGGACTGGAAAGCAGTTCTTC.